These T cell receptor beta chains were read from a single sample in a study of T cells in Graves' hyperthyroidism and ophthalmopathy. TCRdb reanalysed the multiplex PCR reads using MiXCR and keeps one entry per CDR3 protein. Altogether fewer than 350,000 distinct CDR3 sequences are present, approximately 19% being singletons, with the ten largest covering approximately 35%. The sequenced sample consisted of blood. These receptors all come from a man in his forties or fifties with Graves' ophthalmopathy. CDR3s include the opening cysteine and the closing phenylalanine or tryptophan. D genes are given only for firm matches. Clone size, where shown, is once, few, many, or a class for clones that have expanded.

v_call: TRBV30
j_call: TRBJ1-4
d_call: .
clone_size: few
cdr3_nt: TGTGCCTGGCGCCCCGGACGCGCAACTAATGAAAAACTGTTTTTT
cdr3_aa: CAWRPGRATNEKLFF

v_call: TRBV7-2
j_call: TRBJ2-7
d_call: TRBD2
clone_size: .
cdr3_nt: TGTGCCAGCGGCTTCTTCTTCGAGGGACTAGCGGGAGGCCCCTACGAGCAGTACTTC
cdr3_aa: CASGFFFEGLAGGPYEQYF

v_call: TRBV6-1
j_call: TRBJ1-4
d_call: TRBD1
clone_size: few
cdr3_nt: TGTGCCAGCAGGAACGGGGCACAGGGGGACGAAAAACTGTTTTTT
cdr3_aa: CASRNGAQGDEKLFF

v_call: TRBV29-1
j_call: TRBJ2-7
d_call: .
clone_size: .
cdr3_nt: TGCAGCGTCGGAGGTACTTCCTACGAGCAGTACTTC
cdr3_aa: CSVGGTSYEQYF

v_call: TRBV20-1
j_call: TRBJ1-1
d_call: .
clone_size: many
cdr3_nt: TGCAGTGCGTATACGGAGGGGGGCACTGAAGCTTTCTTT
cdr3_aa: CSAYTEGGTEAFF

v_call: TRBV19
j_call: TRBJ2-5
d_call: .
clone_size: .
cdr3_nt: TGTGCCACCTCCGGACTCCCTGTGTACCAAGAGACCCAGTACTTC
cdr3_aa: CATSGLPVYQETQYF

v_call: TRBV3-1
j_call: TRBJ2-1
d_call: .
clone_size: few
cdr3_nt: TGTGCCAGCAGCCAAGGGGGTGATAGGGTAAATGAGCAGTTCTTC
cdr3_aa: CASSQGGDRVNEQFF

v_call: TRBV10-3
j_call: TRBJ2-1
d_call: TRBD2
clone_size: few
cdr3_nt: TGTGCCATCAGCCCGATAAGCGGGGGGGTCCCGGGGCCCTACAATGAGCAGTTCTTC
cdr3_aa: CAISPISGGVPGPYNEQFF

v_call: TRBV12-3/TRBV12-4
j_call: TRBJ2-6
d_call: .
clone_size: .
cdr3_nt: TGTGCCAGCAGTCCGCATCCAGTTGGGGCCAACGTCCTGACTTTC
cdr3_aa: CASSPHPVGANVLTF

v_call: TRBV28
j_call: TRBJ1-5
d_call: TRBD1
clone_size: .
cdr3_nt: TGTGCCAGCAGTTCAGGGACAGGGGGCGGTCAGCCCCAGCATTTT
cdr3_aa: CASSSGTGGGQPQHF

v_call: TRBV7-9
j_call: TRBJ2-3
d_call: TRBD2
clone_size: few
cdr3_nt: TGTGCCAGCAGCCCCCGAGCGGGAGGTACAGATACGCAGTATTTT
cdr3_aa: CASSPRAGGTDTQYF

v_call: TRBV7-8
j_call: TRBJ2-5
d_call: .
clone_size: many
cdr3_nt: TGTGCCAGCAGACCTAGGCAAGAGACCCAGTACTTC
cdr3_aa: CASRPRQETQYF

v_call: TRBV28
j_call: TRBJ2-1
d_call: TRBD1
clone_size: many
cdr3_nt: TGTGCCAGCAGTTCCTTATACAGGGGAATACGGCTCAATGAGCAGTTCTTC
cdr3_aa: CASSSLYRGIRLNEQFF

v_call: TRBV12-3/TRBV12-4
j_call: TRBJ1-4
d_call: TRBD1
clone_size: few
cdr3_nt: TGTGCCAGCAGCACGACAGGGGGCGCGTATGAAAAACTGTTTTTT
cdr3_aa: CASSTTGGAYEKLFF

v_call: TRBV15
j_call: TRBJ1-1
d_call: .
clone_size: few
cdr3_nt: TGTGCCACGAGTAAGGCGACTGAAGCTTTCTTT
cdr3_aa: CATSKATEAFF

v_call: TRBV30
j_call: TRBJ2-7
d_call: .
clone_size: many
cdr3_nt: TGTGCCTGGAGTTCTCCCGGCTACGAGCAGTACTTC
cdr3_aa: CAWSSPGYEQYF

v_call: TRBV6-2/TRBV6-3
j_call: TRBJ1-5
d_call: TRBD1
clone_size: many
cdr3_nt: TGTGCCAGCAGTTACAAGTCTACCGGGACAGGGACGTTCAGGCAGCCCCAGCATTTT
cdr3_aa: CASSYKSTGTGTFRQPQHF

v_call: TRBV6-1
j_call: TRBJ2-3
d_call: TRBD2
clone_size: few
cdr3_nt: TGTGCCAGCAGCTTTCCTGTAGCGGGATACACAGATACGCAGTATTTT
cdr3_aa: CASSFPVAGYTDTQYF

v_call: TRBV7-3
j_call: TRBJ2-1
d_call: TRBD2
clone_size: many
cdr3_nt: TGTGCCAGCAGCCCTGAGCCGGGACTAGTGAATGAGCAGTTCTTC
cdr3_aa: CASSPEPGLVNEQFF

v_call: TRBV18
j_call: TRBJ2-2
d_call: .
clone_size: .
cdr3_nt: TGTTCCAGCTCACCGGGGGTCTCGATCACCGGGGAGCTGTTTTTT
cdr3_aa: CSSSPGVSITGELFF